These T cell receptor beta chains were read from a single sample in a study of long-term antiretroviral therapy in people with HIV. Sequencing was performed with immunoSEQ multiplex PCR; in TCRdb, only in-frame clones are kept and a portion is missing. Altogether nearly 20,000 clones are present, 80% being singletons, with the ten largest covering around 10%. Sample: unsorted PBMCs, taken 0.2 years after starting antiretroviral therapy. These receptors came from a woman aged 40 to 50 with HIV. Both conserved end residues are part of each CDR3. Each record gives: CDR3 protein, CDR3 DNA, J gene, clone size, V gene, CDR3 length, D gene. The D gene is left open where the match is weak. Not every row has a clone size; where given, it reads once, few, many or a size class.

CDR3: CASSETGRHTEAFF
DNA: TGTGCCAGCAGCGAGACAGGGAGGCACACTGAAGCTTTCTTT
J: TRBJ1-1
size: -
V: TRBV5-4
length: 14
D: TRBD1

CDR3: CAVATGTVNTEAFF
DNA: TGTGCCGTCGCAACCGGGACAGTGAACACTGAAGCTTTCTTT
J: TRBJ1-1
size: -
V: TRBV19
length: 14
D: TRBD1

CDR3: CASRDLDRALNF
DNA: TGTGCCAGCAGGGACCTGGACAGGGCTCTAAACTTT
J: TRBJ2-3
size: few
V: TRBV2
length: 12
D: TRBD1

CDR3: CASSLTGMGTDTQYF
DNA: TGTGCCAGCAGCCTGACAGGGATGGGCACAGATACGCAGTATTTT
J: TRBJ2-3
size: hyperexpanded
V: TRBV7-9
length: 15
D: TRBD1

CDR3: CASSQGLAGTDTQYF
DNA: TGCGCCAGCAGCCAAGGACTAGCGGGGACAGATACGCAGTATTTT
J: TRBJ2-3
size: -
V: TRBV4-3
length: 15
D: TRBD2

CDR3: CASSRTFRDKLTDTQYF
DNA: TGCGCCAGCAGCCGAACCTTTCGGGACAAACTAACAGATACGCAGTATTTT
J: TRBJ2-3
size: -
V: TRBV4-1
length: 17
D: -

CDR3: CASSEGQGFEKLFF
DNA: TGTGCCAGCAGTGAAGGGCAGGGTTTTGAAAAACTGTTTTTT
J: TRBJ1-4
size: -
V: TRBV6-1
length: 14
D: -

CDR3: CAWSFHPNQPQHF
DNA: TGTGCCTGGAGTTTTCACCCGAATCAGCCCCAGCATTTT
J: TRBJ1-5
size: once
V: TRBV30
length: 13
D: -

CDR3: CASSAFDPGQGEAFF
DNA: TGTGCCAGCAGCGCCTTTGACCCGGGTCAGGGTGAAGCTTTCTTT
J: TRBJ1-1
size: -
V: TRBV9
length: 15
D: -

CDR3: CASSLGGTNTEAFF
DNA: TGTGCCAGCAGCTTGGGCGGCACAAACACTGAAGCTTTCTTT
J: TRBJ1-1
size: large
V: TRBV5-4
length: 14
D: -

CDR3: CASSYPGFVETQYF
DNA: TGTGCCAGCAGTTATCCGGGTTTTGTGGAGACCCAGTACTTC
J: TRBJ2-5
size: -
V: TRBV6-6
length: 14
D: -

CDR3: CASTRMNTGELFF
DNA: TGTGCCAGTACTAGGATGAACACCGGGGAGCTGTTTTTT
J: TRBJ2-2
size: few
V: TRBV6-5
length: 13
D: -

CDR3: CASSLWAGITGELFF
DNA: TGTGCCAGCAGTCTCTGGGCCGGAATCACCGGGGAGCTGTTTTTT
J: TRBJ2-2
size: -
V: TRBV6-5
length: 15
D: -

CDR3: CASSENRQVHQPQHF
DNA: TGTGCCAGCAGTGAAAACCGACAGGTCCATCAGCCCCAGCATTTT
J: TRBJ1-5
size: -
V: TRBV6-1
length: 15
D: -

CDR3: CSVVQGTNYGYTF
DNA: TGCAGCGTTGTCCAGGGAACTAACTATGGCTACACCTTC
J: TRBJ1-2
size: -
V: TRBV29-1
length: 13
D: -

CDR3: CASSAGTGGISGYTF
DNA: TGTGCCAGCAGCGCCGGGACAGGGGGAATTTCTGGCTACACCTTC
J: TRBJ1-2
size: once
V: TRBV9
length: 15
D: TRBD1

CDR3: CASSGQGVDTEAFF
DNA: TGTGCCAGCAGCGGACAGGGTGTAGACACTGAAGCTTTCTTT
J: TRBJ1-1
size: -
V: TRBV7-9
length: 14
D: TRBD1

CDR3: CASTGLVQETQYF
DNA: TGTGCCAGCACCGGACTAGTCCAAGAGACCCAGTACTTC
J: TRBJ2-5
size: once
V: TRBV11-3
length: 13
D: TRBD2

CDR3: CASSLDGNNQPQHF
DNA: TGTGCCAGCAGCTTAGACGGGAACAATCAGCCCCAGCATTTT
J: TRBJ1-5
size: once
V: TRBV7-6
length: 14
D: -

CDR3: CASSKILAGAINF
DNA: TGTGCCAGCAGTAAAATACTAGCGGGAGCCATAAACTTC
J: TRBJ2-7
size: -
V: TRBV6-5
length: 13
D: TRBD2

CDR3: CASSYGPGYEQYF
DNA: TGTGCCAGCAGTTACGGTCCCGGCTACGAGCAGTACTTC
J: TRBJ2-7
size: -
V: TRBV6-6
length: 13
D: -

CDR3: CASGGASSYNEQFF
DNA: TGTGCCAGCGGGGGGGCTAGCTCCTACAATGAGCAGTTCTTC
J: TRBJ2-1
size: few
V: TRBV11-3
length: 14
D: -

CDR3: CASWGLATSYNEQFF
DNA: TGTGCCAGCTGGGGACTAGCGACTTCCTACAATGAGCAGTTCTTC
J: TRBJ2-1
size: -
V: TRBV2
length: 15
D: TRBD2

CDR3: CASSFGGGAEQYF
DNA: TGTGCCAGCAGCTTTGGCGGAGGTGCCGAGCAGTACTTC
J: TRBJ2-7
size: -
V: TRBV5-4
length: 13
D: -

CDR3: CSASDVDIQYF
DNA: TGCAGTGCCAGCGATGTGGACATTCAGTACTTC
J: TRBJ2-4
size: -
V: TRBV20-1
length: 11
D: -

CDR3: CASSQWASGGASDEQFF
DNA: TGCGCCAGCAGCCAGTGGGCTAGCGGGGGGGCTAGCGATGAGCAGTTCTTC
J: TRBJ2-1
size: -
V: TRBV5-1
length: 17
D: TRBD2

CDR3: CASSIGQGALGYTF
DNA: TGTGCCAGTAGTATTGGACAGGGGGCTCTGGGCTACACCTTC
J: TRBJ1-2
size: -
V: TRBV19
length: 14
D: TRBD1

CDR3: CASSLGDQETQYF
DNA: TGTGCCAGCAGCCTTGGGGATCAAGAGACCCAGTACTTC
J: TRBJ2-5
size: -
V: TRBV4-2
length: 13
D: -

CDR3: CASTPLGGDTQYF
DNA: TGTGCCAGCACCCCACTAGGAGGGGATACGCAGTATTTT
J: TRBJ2-3
size: -
V: TRBV6-5
length: 13
D: -

CDR3: CASSQEIGTNLGEQYF
DNA: TGTGCCAGCAGCCAAGAAATCGGGACAAACCTCGGGGAGCAGTACTTC
J: TRBJ2-7
size: -
V: TRBV4-2
length: 16
D: -

CDR3: CASRSGLAGAYEQYF
DNA: TGTGCCAGCCGTTCTGGACTAGCGGGGGCCTACGAGCAGTACTTC
J: TRBJ2-7
size: -
V: TRBV6-1
length: 15
D: TRBD2

CDR3: CATSSGRLVYNEQFF
DNA: TGTGCCACCAGCAGTGGAAGACTAGTCTACAATGAGCAGTTCTTC
J: TRBJ2-1
size: -
V: TRBV15
length: 15
D: -

CDR3: CASSLAMFKMLGYTF
DNA: TGTGCCAGCAGCTTGGCGATGTTTAAAATGCTTGGCTACACCTTC
J: TRBJ1-2
size: -
V: TRBV5-4
length: 15
D: -

CDR3: CASSRVGSYEQYF
DNA: TGTGCCAGCAGCCGGGTCGGGAGTTACGAGCAGTACTTC
J: TRBJ2-7
size: once
V: TRBV27
length: 13
D: -

CDR3: CASSTGSYNEQFF
DNA: TGTGCCAGCAGCACGGGGTCCTACAATGAGCAGTTCTTC
J: TRBJ2-1
size: -
V: TRBV6-6
length: 13
D: -

CDR3: CASSLGDRDNQPQHF
DNA: TGCGCCAGCAGCCTGGGGGACAGGGATAATCAGCCCCAGCATTTT
J: TRBJ1-5
size: -
V: TRBV5-1
length: 15
D: TRBD1

CDR3: CASSRDFSTYNEQFF
DNA: TGCGCCAGCAGCCGGGACTTTTCAACCTACAATGAGCAGTTCTTC
J: TRBJ2-1
size: -
V: TRBV5-1
length: 15
D: -

CDR3: CASSRGGVNTGELFF
DNA: TGTGCCAGCAGCAGAGGAGGGGTCAACACCGGGGAGCTGTTTTTT
J: TRBJ2-2
size: -
V: TRBV11-3
length: 15
D: -

CDR3: CASSFIPWEQDGNEKLFF
DNA: TGTGCCAGCAGCTTTATCCCTTGGGAACAGGACGGAAATGAAAAACTGTTTTTT
J: TRBJ1-4
size: -
V: TRBV5-6
length: 18
D: -

CDR3: CASSLLRGKAFF
DNA: TGTGCCAGCAGCTTGTTGAGGGGCAAAGCTTTCTTT
J: TRBJ1-1
size: -
V: TRBV5-6
length: 12
D: -

CDR3: CASSYEADSGYTF
DNA: TGTGCCAGCAGTTACGAGGCAGATAGTGGCTACACCTTC
J: TRBJ1-2
size: few
V: TRBV6-5
length: 13
D: -

CDR3: CASSLTSGSPQETQYF
DNA: TGTGCCAGCAGCCTTACTAGCGGGAGCCCCCAAGAGACCCAGTACTTC
J: TRBJ2-5
size: -
V: TRBV5-4
length: 16
D: TRBD2

CDR3: CASSQTTGFFNQPQHF
DNA: TGTGCCAGTAGCCAGACGACAGGGTTCTTCAATCAGCCCCAGCATTTT
J: TRBJ1-5
size: -
V: TRBV19
length: 16
D: TRBD1

CDR3: CASSSKTGDYEQYF
DNA: TGTGCCAGCAGTTCCAAGACAGGGGACTACGAGCAGTACTTC
J: TRBJ2-7
size: -
V: TRBV11-2
length: 14
D: TRBD1

CDR3: CASSEIKGRVGYTF
DNA: TGTGCCAGCAGTGAAATCAAGGGGCGCGTTGGCTACACCTTC
J: TRBJ1-2
size: -
V: TRBV6-1
length: 14
D: -

CDR3: CASRDQRVDFWEAFF
DNA: TGTGCCAGCAGGGACCAAAGGGTGGACTTTTGGGAAGCTTTCTTT
J: TRBJ1-1
size: -
V: TRBV6-1
length: 15
D: -

CDR3: CASSSTGGLTEAFF
DNA: TGTGCCAGCAGTTCTACAGGGGGCCTCACTGAAGCTTTCTTT
J: TRBJ1-1
size: -
V: TRBV6-5
length: 14
D: TRBD1

CDR3: CASAGESDTQYF
DNA: TGTGCCAGCGCCGGGGAGTCAGATACGCAGTATTTT
J: TRBJ2-3
size: -
V: TRBV6-1
length: 12
D: -

CDR3: CASSESTGANTGELFF
DNA: TGTGCCAGCAGCGAATCGACAGGGGCGAACACCGGGGAGCTGTTTTTT
J: TRBJ2-2
size: -
V: TRBV11-2
length: 16
D: TRBD1

CDR3: CASSPVGGPSTQYF
DNA: TGTGCCAGCTCGCCAGTCGGGGGTCCTAGTACGCAGTATTTT
J: TRBJ2-3
size: -
V: TRBV18
length: 14
D: -

CDR3: CASAPPTGELFF
DNA: TGTGCCAGCGCCCCGCCCACCGGGGAGCTGTTTTTT
J: TRBJ2-2
size: once
V: TRBV11-3
length: 12
D: -

CDR3: CATSRDQGQKGRHDQPQHF
DNA: TGTGCCACCAGCAGAGATCAGGGACAAAAGGGGCGTCACGACCAGCCCCAGCATTTT
J: TRBJ1-5
size: -
V: TRBV15
length: 19
D: -

CDR3: CASSFGQGYEQYF
DNA: TGTGCCAGTAGTTTCGGACAGGGTTACGAGCAGTACTTC
J: TRBJ2-7
size: -
V: TRBV19
length: 13
D: TRBD1

CDR3: CASSMLGGNTIYF
DNA: TGTGCCAGTAGTATGTTAGGTGGAAACACCATATATTTT
J: TRBJ1-3
size: -
V: TRBV19
length: 13
D: -

CDR3: CASSELAGGSTDTQYF
DNA: TGTGCCAGCAGTGAGTTAGCGGGGGGGAGCACAGATACGCAGTATTTT
J: TRBJ2-3
size: -
V: TRBV6-4
length: 16
D: TRBD2

CDR3: CASSSRHLTDYYGYTF
DNA: TGTGCCAGCAGCTCCCGACACCTGACAGATTACTATGGCTACACCTTC
J: TRBJ1-2
size: -
V: TRBV9
length: 16
D: -